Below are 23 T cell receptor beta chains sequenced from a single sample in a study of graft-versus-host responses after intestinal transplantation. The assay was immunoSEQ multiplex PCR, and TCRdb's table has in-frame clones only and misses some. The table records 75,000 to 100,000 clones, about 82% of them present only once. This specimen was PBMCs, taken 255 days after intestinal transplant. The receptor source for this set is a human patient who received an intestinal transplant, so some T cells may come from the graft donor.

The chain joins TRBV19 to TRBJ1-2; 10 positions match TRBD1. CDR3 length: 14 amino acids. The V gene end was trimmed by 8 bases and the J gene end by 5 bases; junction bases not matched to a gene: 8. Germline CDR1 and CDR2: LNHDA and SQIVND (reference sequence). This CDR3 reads CASQGQGNVYGYTF. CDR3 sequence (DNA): TGTGCCAGTCAGGGACAGGGGAATGTATATGGCTACACCTTC.

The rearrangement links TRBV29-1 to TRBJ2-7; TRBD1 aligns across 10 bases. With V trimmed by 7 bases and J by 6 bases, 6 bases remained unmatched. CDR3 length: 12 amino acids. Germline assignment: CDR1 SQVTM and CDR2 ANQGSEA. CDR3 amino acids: CSATGTGVEQYF. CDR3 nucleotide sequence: TGCAGCGCCACTGGGACAGGGGTCGAGCAGTACTTC.

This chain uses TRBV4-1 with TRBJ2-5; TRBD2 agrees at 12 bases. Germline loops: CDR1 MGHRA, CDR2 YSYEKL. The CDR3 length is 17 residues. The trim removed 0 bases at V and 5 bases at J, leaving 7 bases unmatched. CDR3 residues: CASSQERTSGARETQYF. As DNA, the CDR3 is TGCGCCAGCAGCCAAGAGCGGACTAGCGGGGCCCGTGAGACCCAGTACTTC.

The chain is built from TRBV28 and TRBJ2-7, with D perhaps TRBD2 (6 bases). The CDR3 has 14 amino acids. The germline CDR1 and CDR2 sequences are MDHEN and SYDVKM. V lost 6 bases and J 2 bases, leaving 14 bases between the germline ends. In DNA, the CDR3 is TGTGCCAGCAGGGAGGGCCCAGGTACCTACGAGCAGTACTTC. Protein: CASREGPGTYEQYF.

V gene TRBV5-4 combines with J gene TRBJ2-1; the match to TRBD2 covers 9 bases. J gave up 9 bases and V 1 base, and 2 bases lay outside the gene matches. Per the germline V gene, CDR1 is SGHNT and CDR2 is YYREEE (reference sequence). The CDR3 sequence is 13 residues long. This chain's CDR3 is CASSLPLAGEQFF. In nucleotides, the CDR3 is TGTGCCAGCAGCTTGCCACTAGCGGGTGAGCAGTTCTTC. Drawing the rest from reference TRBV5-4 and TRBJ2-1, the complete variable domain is ETGVTQSPTHLIKTRGQQVTLRCSSQSGHNTVSWYQQALGQGPQFIFQYYREEENGRGNFPPRFSGLQFPNYSSELNVNALELDDSALYLCASSLPLAGEQFFGPGTRLTVL.

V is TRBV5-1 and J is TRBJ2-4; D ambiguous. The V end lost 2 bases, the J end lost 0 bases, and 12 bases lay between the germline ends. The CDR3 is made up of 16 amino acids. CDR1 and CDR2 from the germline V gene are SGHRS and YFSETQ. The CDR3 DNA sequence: TGCGCCAGCAGCTTAGGCCAGCCCTTAGCCAAAAACATTCAGTACTTC. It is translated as CASSLGQPLAKNIQYF.

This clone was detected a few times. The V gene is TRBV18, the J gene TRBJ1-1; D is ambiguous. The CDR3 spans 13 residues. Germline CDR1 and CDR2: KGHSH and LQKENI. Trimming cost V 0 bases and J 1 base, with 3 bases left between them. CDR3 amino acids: CASSPPGNTEAFF. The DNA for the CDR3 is TGTGCCAGCTCACCACCTGGGAACACTGAAGCTTTCTTT.

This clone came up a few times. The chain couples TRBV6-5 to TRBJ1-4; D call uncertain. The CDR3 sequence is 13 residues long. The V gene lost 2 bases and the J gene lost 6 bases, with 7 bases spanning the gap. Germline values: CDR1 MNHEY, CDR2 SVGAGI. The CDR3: CASSYNEDEKLFF. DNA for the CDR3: TGTGCCAGCAGTTACAATGAGGATGAAAAACTGTTTTTT.

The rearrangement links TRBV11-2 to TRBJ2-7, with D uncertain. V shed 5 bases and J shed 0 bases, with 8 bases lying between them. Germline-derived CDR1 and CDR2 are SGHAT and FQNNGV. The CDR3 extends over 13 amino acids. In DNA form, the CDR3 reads TGTGCCAGCAGCCCCCTCCGCTCCTACGAGCAGTACGTC. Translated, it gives CASSPLRSYEQYV.

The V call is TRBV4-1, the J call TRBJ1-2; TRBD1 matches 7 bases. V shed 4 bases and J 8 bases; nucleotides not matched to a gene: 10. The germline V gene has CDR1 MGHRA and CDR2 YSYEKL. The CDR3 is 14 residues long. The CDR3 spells CASSPDTGVNGYTF. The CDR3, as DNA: TGCGCCAGCAGCCCCGATACAGGGGTAAACGGCTACACCTTC.

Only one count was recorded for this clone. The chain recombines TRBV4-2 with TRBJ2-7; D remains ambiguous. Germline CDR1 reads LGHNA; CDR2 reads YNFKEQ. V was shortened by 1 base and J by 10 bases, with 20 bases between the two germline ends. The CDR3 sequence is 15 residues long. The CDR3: CASSQGPPMAAGQYF. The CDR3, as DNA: TGTGCCAGCAGCCAAGGCCCCCCGATGGCCGCCGGACAGTACTTC.

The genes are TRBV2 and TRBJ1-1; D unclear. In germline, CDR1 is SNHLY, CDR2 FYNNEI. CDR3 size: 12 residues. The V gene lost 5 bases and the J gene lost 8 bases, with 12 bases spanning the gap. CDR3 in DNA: TGTGCCAGCAGTACTCCTCGACGGGAAGCTTTCTTT. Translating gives CASSTPRREAFF.

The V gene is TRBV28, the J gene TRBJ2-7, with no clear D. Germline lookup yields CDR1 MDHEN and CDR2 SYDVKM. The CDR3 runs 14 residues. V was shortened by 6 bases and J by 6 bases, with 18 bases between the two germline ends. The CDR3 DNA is TGTGCCAGCAGCCTTTGGGATACGTCGGGCGAGCAGTACTTC. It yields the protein CASSLWDTSGEQYF.

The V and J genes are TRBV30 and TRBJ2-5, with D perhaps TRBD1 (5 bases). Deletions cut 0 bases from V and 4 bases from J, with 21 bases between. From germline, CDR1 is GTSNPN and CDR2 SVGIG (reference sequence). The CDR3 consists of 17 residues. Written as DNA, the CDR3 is TGTGCCTGGAGTGTAGGGGTGGTGGTAGGGGTAGGAGAGACCCAGTACTTC. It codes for CAWSVGVVVGVGETQYF.

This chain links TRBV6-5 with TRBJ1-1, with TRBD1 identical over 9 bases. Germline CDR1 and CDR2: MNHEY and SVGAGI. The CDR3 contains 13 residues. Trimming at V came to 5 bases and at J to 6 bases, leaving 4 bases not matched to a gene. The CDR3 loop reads CASSGTGRPEAFF. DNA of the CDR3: TGTGCCAGCAGTGGGACAGGGAGGCCTGAAGCTTTCTTT.

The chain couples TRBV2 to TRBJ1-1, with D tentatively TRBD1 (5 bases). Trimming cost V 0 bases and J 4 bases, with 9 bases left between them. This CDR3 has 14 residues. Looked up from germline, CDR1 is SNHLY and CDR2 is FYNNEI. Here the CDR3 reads CASSEAPGPTEAFF. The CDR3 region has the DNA TGTGCCAGCAGTGAAGCGCCGGGGCCCACTGAAGCTTTCTTT.

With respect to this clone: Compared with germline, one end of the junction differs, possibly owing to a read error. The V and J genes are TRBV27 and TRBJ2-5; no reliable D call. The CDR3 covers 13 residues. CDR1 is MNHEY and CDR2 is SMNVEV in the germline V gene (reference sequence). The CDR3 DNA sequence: TGTGCCAGCAGTTTATCGGGCCAAGGGACCCAGTACTTC. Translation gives CASSLSGQGTQYF.

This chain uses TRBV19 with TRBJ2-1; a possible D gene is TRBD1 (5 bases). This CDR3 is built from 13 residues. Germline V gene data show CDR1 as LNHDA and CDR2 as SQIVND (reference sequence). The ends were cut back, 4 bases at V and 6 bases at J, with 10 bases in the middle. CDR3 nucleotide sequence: TGTGCCAGTAGTAGGAGAAGGGGCAATGAGCAGTTCTTC. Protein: CASSRRRGNEQFF.

The CDR3 spells CASSLSAGAFQETQYF. The CDR3 region has the DNA TGCGCCAGCAGCTTGAGCGCAGGGGCCTTCCAAGAGACCCAGTACTTC. V is TRBV5-1 and J is TRBJ2-5, with D possibly matching TRBD1 (6 bases). Germline V gene data show CDR1 as SGHRS and CDR2 as YFSETQ. This CDR3 spans 16 amino acids. V was trimmed by 1 base and J by 1 base, leaving 14 bases between them.

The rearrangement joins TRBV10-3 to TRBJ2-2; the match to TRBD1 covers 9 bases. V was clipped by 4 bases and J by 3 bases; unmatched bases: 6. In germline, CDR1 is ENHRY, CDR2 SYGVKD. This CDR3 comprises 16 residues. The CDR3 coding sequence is TGTGCCATCAGTGCGGGACAGGGTGGGGACACCGGGGAGCTGTTTTTT. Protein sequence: CAISAGQGGDTGELFF.

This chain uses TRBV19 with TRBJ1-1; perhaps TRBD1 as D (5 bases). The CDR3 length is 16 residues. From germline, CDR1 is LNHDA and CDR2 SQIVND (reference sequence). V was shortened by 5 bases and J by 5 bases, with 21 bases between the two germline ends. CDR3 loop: CASSARIQVLGTEAFF. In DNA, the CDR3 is TGTGCCAGTAGTGCCCGTATACAGGTCCTGGGGACTGAAGCTTTCTTT. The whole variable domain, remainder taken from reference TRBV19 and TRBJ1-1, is DGGITQSPKYLFRKEGQNVTLSCEQNLNHDAMYWYRQDPGQGLRLIYYSQIVNDFQKGDIAEGYSVSREKKESFPLTVTSAQKNPTAFYLCASSARIQVLGTEAFFGQGTRLTVV.

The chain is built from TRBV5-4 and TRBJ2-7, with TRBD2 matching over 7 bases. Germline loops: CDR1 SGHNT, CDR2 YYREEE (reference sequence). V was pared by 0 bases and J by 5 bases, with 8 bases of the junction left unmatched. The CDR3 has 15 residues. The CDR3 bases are TGTGCCAGCAGCTTGGCGGGGGGTGGAACCCACGAGCAGTACTTC. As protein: CASSLAGGGTHEQYF.

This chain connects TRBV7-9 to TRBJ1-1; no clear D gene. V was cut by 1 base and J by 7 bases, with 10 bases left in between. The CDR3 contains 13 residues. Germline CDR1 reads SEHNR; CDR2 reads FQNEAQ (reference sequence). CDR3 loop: CASSLGAPFEAFF. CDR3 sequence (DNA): TGTGCCAGCAGCTTAGGGGCCCCTTTTGAAGCTTTCTTT.